These 29 T cell receptor beta chains were sequenced from one sample in a study of tissue T cells after allogeneic stem cell transplantation. Repertoires were generated with immunoSEQ multiplex PCR, while TCRdb's copy carries only in-frame clones and drops some. The sample yields approximately 8,800 clones, around 33% seen once. The time point here: mouse harvest day 14 after allogeneic transplant. Each mouse received 10^7 T-cell-depleted marrow cells plus 10^6 splenic CD5+ T cells by tail vein. Sequenced: skin. These receptors were taken from a female BALB/c mouse given C57BL/6 T cells with graft-versus-host disease after an allogeneic hematopoietic cell transplant.

This clone was seen a handful of times. Mouse germline and gene names are used. The read comes to an end 1 residue before the CDR3 does, leaving the germline J gene to fill in the end. The chain carries TRBV1 and TRBJ1-5; D perhaps matches TRBD1 (5 bases). The germline V and J ends were trimmed by 0 bases and 3 bases, with 9 bases remaining between them. Germline-derived CDR1 and CDR2 are NSQYPW and LRSPGD (reference sequence). This CDR3 is built from 15 residues. The sequenced part of the CDR3 DNA is TGCACCTGCAGTGCAGATCGAAGGGGCAACCAGGCTCCGCTT. This codes for CTCSADRRGNQAPL. The CDR3 as a whole reads CTCSADRRGNQAPLF.

This clone turned up a few times. Any gene name here is a mouse gene name. The read is 1 residue too short to cover the CDR3 end, so that end is filled in from the germline J gene. V is TRBV26 and J is TRBJ1-2; tentatively, D is TRBD1 (5 bases). The CDR3 runs 15 residues. Germline assignment: CDR1 KGHPV and CDR2 FQNQEV (reference sequence). Trimming removed 3 bases from V and 3 bases from J, with 14 bases in between. The CDR3: CASSLRAGKDSDYTF. The CDR3 bases that were read are TGTGCCAGCAGTCTCAGGGCAGGGAAAGACTCCGACTACACC.

As concerns this clone: Mouse gene names apply. The observed sequence ends 1 residue before the CDR3 terminus, with the missing tail filled in from the germline J gene. The chain couples TRBV23 to TRBJ1-4; the table names TRBD1, a call not compared with the DNA. The CDR3 runs 14 residues. Germline V gene data show CDR1 as KGHTA and CDR2 as FQNQQP. The part of the CDR3 DNA that was read is TGCTCCAGCAGTCCTCAGATTTCCAACGAAAGATTATTT. It is translated as CSSSPQISNERLF. Given in full, the CDR3 is CSSSPQISNERLFF.

As to this clone: Germline and genes: mouse. The read stops 1 residue short of the end of the CDR3; the missing end is completed from the germline J gene. The V gene is TRBV16, the J gene TRBJ2-7; 8 bases agree with TRBD1. Germline assignment: CDR1 SGHSA and CDR2 FRNQAP. The trim removed 0 bases at V and 7 bases at J, leaving 2 bases unmatched. This CDR3 spans 13 amino acids. The sequenced CDR3 bases are TGTGCAAGCAGCTTAGATGCAGGGGGCGAACAGTAC. Protein: CASSLDAGGEQY. The entire CDR3 is CASSLDAGGEQYF.

Details on this clone: Gene names are the mouse ones. The sequenced CDR3 bases are TGTGCCTGGAGTCTAGGACCTGGGGCGAGCTCCTATGAACAGTAC. As protein: CAWSLGPGASSYEQY. From start to end, the CDR3 is CAWSLGPGASSYEQYF. V is TRBV31 and J is TRBJ2-7; possibly TRBD2 for D (6 bases). Coverage ceases 1 residue before the CDR3 finishes, and the germline J gene fills in the end. The CDR3 extends over 16 amino acids. From germline, CDR1 is GKSSPN and CDR2 SITVG. Trimming stripped 0 bases from V and 0 bases from J, with 15 bases between.

In the case of this clone: The gene symbols are mouse symbols. The read gets to within 1 residue of the CDR3 end, and the germline J gene fills in the rest. J is TRBJ2-5 and V is TRBV26; D is undetermined. The CDR3 length is 14 residues. Germline-derived CDR1 and CDR2 are KGHPV and FQNQEV (reference sequence). Trimming shortened V by 2 bases and J by 0 bases, and 6 bases separated the two germline ends. CDR3: CASSLGLNQDTQYF. CDR3 bases read: TGTGCCAGCAGTCTGGGGCTTAACCAAGACACCCAGTAC.

Regarding this clone: The listed genes are named as in mouse. The DNA ends 1 residue before the CDR3 does, and the rest of the CDR3 is filled in from the germline J gene. The chain uses TRBV3 and TRBJ2-7; 9 bases fit TRBD1. Trimming took 7 bases from V and 5 from J; bases not matched to a gene: 0. The germline V gene encodes CDR1 SNHLY and CDR2 FYNGKV (reference sequence). CDR3 length: 11 amino acids. The CDR3 protein is CASNRGHEQYF. CDR3 bases read: TGTGCCAGCAACAGGGGGCATGAACAGTAC. The entire variable domain, with the rest obtained from reference TRBV3 and TRBJ2-7, is as follows: GPKVLQIPSHQIIDMGQMVTLNCDPVSNHLYFYWYKQILGQQMEFLVNFYNGKVMEKSKLFKDQFSVERPDGSYFTLKIQPTALEDSAVYFCASNRGHEQYFGPGTRLTVL.

This clone was observed a few times. Mouse gene names apply. The read ends 1 residue before the CDR3 terminus; that terminus is restored from the germline J gene. This chain links TRBV3 with TRBJ2-7; possibly TRBD1 for D (6 bases). Trimming shortened V by 0 bases and J by 6 bases, and 9 bases separated the two germline ends. This CDR3 contains 13 residues. Germline V CDR1 and CDR2: SNHLY, FYNGKV (reference sequence). The DNA read from the CDR3 is TGTGCCAGCAGCTTAGCGCTAGGGGGTGAACAGTAC. Translation: CASSLALGGEQY. The CDR3, in full, reads CASSLALGGEQYF.

In regard to this clone: Here the gene names and germline are mouse. The read terminates 1 residue before the CDR3 end, so the remaining end is supplied by the germline J gene. This chain links TRBV2 with TRBJ2-1; TRBD2 is a possible D gene (6 bases). Per germline, CDR1 LGHNA and CDR2 YSYQKL. The CDR3 sequence is 16 residues long. V lost 1 base to trimming and J lost 0 bases, with 10 bases between them. The covered CDR3 bases are TGTGCCAGCAGCCAAGTCTGGGGTTATAACTATGCTGAGCAGTTC. Its translation is CASSQVWGYNYAEQF. The complete CDR3 protein is CASSQVWGYNYAEQFF.

This clone is medium-sized (0.01 to 0.1%) by share. Gene and germline names: mouse. The read terminates 1 residue ahead of where the CDR3 ends, so the germline J gene completes it. The chain combines TRBV26 with TRBJ2-5, with TRBD1 identical over 10 bases. In germline, CDR1 is KGHPV, CDR2 FQNQEV (reference sequence). V was pared by 6 bases and J by 7 bases, with 4 bases of the junction left unmatched. This CDR3 region has 13 residues. The sequenced CDR3 bases are TGTGCCAGCAGAGACAGGGGGCAGAACACCCAGTAC. This sequence encodes CASRDRGQNTQY. The CDR3 in full is CASRDRGQNTQYF.

This clone has more than one count but fewer than ten. Genes here carry mouse names. The read falls 1 residue short of the CDR3 end, and the missing part is taken from the germline J gene. The chain is built from TRBV26 and TRBJ2-4, with a tentative D call TRBD2 (6 bases). V lost 0 bases and J lost 0, with 7 bases in between. Germline loops: CDR1 KGHPV, CDR2 FQNQEV (reference sequence). CDR3 length: 15 residues. CDR3 sequence: CASSLSGGSQNTLYF. The covered CDR3 bases are TGTGCCAGCAGTCTGTCCGGGGGGAGTCAAAACACCTTGTAC.

This clone came up a few times. Gene labels here are mouse ones. The observed sequence ends 1 residue before the CDR3 terminus, with the missing tail filled in from the germline J gene. V gene TRBV17 combines with J gene TRBJ2-3; maybe TRBD1 (6 bases). Per the germline V gene, CDR1 is MNHDT and CDR2 is YYDKIL. V was pared by 5 bases and J by 4 bases, with 10 bases between. CDR3 length: 13 amino acids. The part of the CDR3 DNA that was read is TGTGCTAGCAGTCCTACAGGGACAGAAACGCTGTAT. Translating gives CASSPTGTETLY. The entire CDR3 protein is CASSPTGTETLYF.

To note about this clone: Gene names and germline match the mouse. The read ends 1 residue early relative to the CDR3; the germline J gene fills the gap. The chain employs TRBV13-1 and TRBJ1-3; unclear D gene. This CDR3 comprises 12 residues. V was pared by 6 bases and J by 4 bases, with 8 bases between. Germline V gene sequence: CDR1 NSHNY, CDR2 SYGAGN. CDR3 DNA (partial): TGTGCCAGCACCGGGGTGGGAAATACGCTCTAT. It translates to CASTGVGNTLY. The complete CDR3 protein is CASTGVGNTLYF.

Details on this clone: Germline and genes here are mouse. Coverage ceases 1 residue before the CDR3 finishes, and the germline J gene fills in the end. The chain uses TRBV31 and TRBJ1-3; D is ambiguous. Germline V gene data show CDR1 as GKSSPN and CDR2 as SITVG. Deletions cut 0 bases from V and 0 bases from J, with 6 bases between. CDR3 length: 14 amino acids. CDR3: CAWSLAGSGNTLYF. CDR3 DNA (partial): TGTGCCTGGAGTCTAGCCGGTTCTGGAAATACGCTCTAT.

In regard to this clone: The germline and genes are mouse ones. Incomplete CDR3 DNA: TGTGCCAGCAGCTTGAGGGACAGGGAAGTCTTC. Protein sequence: CASSLRDREVF. From start to end, the CDR3 is CASSLRDREVFF. V and J are TRBV3 and TRBJ1-1, with 8 bases identical to TRBD1. The read stops 1 residue short of the end of the CDR3; the missing end is completed from the germline J gene. Per germline, CDR1 SNHLY and CDR2 FYNGKV (reference sequence). V was clipped by 3 bases and J by 8 bases; unmatched bases: 2. The CDR3 extends over 12 amino acids.

Points on this clone: The genes are named according to mouse. CDR3 in amino acids: CASSLAWGVNYAEQFF. The CDR3 DNA, read in part, is TGTGCCAGCAGTCTGGCGTGGGGGGTCAACTATGCTGAGCAGTTC. The chain is built from TRBV26 and TRBJ2-1; 7 bases agree with TRBD2. The read gets to within 1 residue of the CDR3 end, and the germline J gene fills in the rest. V gave up 2 bases and J gave up 1 base; unmatched junction bases: 5. Germline V lookup: CDR1 KGHPV, CDR2 FQNQEV (reference sequence). This CDR3 comprises 16 residues.

About this clone: The genes are named according to mouse. The read finishes 1 residue shy of the CDR3 end, and the germline J gene is used to complete it. V is TRBV26 and J is TRBJ2-1; D perhaps matches TRBD1 (6 bases). Between the trimmed V and J ends, which lost 4 bases and 6 bases, there was a span of 7 bases. The germline V gene encodes CDR1 KGHPV and CDR2 FQNQEV (reference sequence). This CDR3 contains 12 residues. CDR3 sequence: CASSPQGAEQFF. The sequenced part of the CDR3 DNA is TGTGCCAGCAGTCCACAGGGTGCTGAGCAGTTC. Supplemented by reference TRBV26 and TRBJ2-1, the full variable domain reads NSKVIQTPRYLVKGQGQKAKMRCIPEKGHPVVFWYQQNKNNEFKFLINFQNQEVLQQIDMTEKRFSAECPSNSPCSLEIQSSEAGDSALYLCASSPQGAEQFFGPGTRLTVL.

Details on this clone: Gene names are mouse gene names. Incomplete CDR3 DNA: TGTGCAAGCAGCTTAATGAGTGACACCGGGCAGCTCTAC. Translated: CASSLMSDTGQLY. The entire CDR3 protein is CASSLMSDTGQLYF. The chain couples TRBV16 to TRBJ2-2; no definite D call. With the read ending 1 residue before the CDR3 end, the germline J gene is used to fill in that end. CDR3 size: 14 residues. V was cut by 2 bases and J by 3 bases, with 7 bases left in between. The germline V gene encodes CDR1 SGHSA and CDR2 FRNQAP.

On this clone itself: The genes and germline here are from mouse. Read data end 1 residue before the CDR3 end; the end is taken from the germline J gene. This rearrangement joins TRBV13-2 to TRBJ2-4; 8 bases line up with TRBD2. The CDR3 runs 14 residues. CDR1 NNHNN and CDR2 SYGAGS come from the germline V gene (reference sequence). With V trimmed by 1 base and J by 9 bases, 7 bases remained unmatched. CDR3 sequence: CASGDRTGWVTLYF. The DNA read from the CDR3 is TGTGCCAGCGGTGATCGGACTGGGTGGGTTACCTTGTAC.

In the case of this clone: The genes and germline here are from mouse. The missing CDR3 end, 1 residue past where the read stops, is filled in from the germline J gene. The chain has TRBV19 and TRBJ2-4; 8 bases agree with TRBD2. The CDR3 is 15 amino acids. V gave up 1 base and J gave up 0 bases; unmatched junction bases: 1. The germline CDR1 and CDR2 sequences are FNHDT and SITEND (reference sequence). The CDR3 spells CASSIWGGSQNTLYF. Incomplete CDR3 DNA: TGTGCCAGCAGTATATGGGGGGGTAGTCAAAACACCTTGTAC.

In the case of this clone: Gene names are the mouse ones. Sequencing ends 1 residue short of the CDR3 end; the germline J gene provides the rest. This rearrangement joins TRBV26 to TRBJ1-1, with D maybe TRBD1 (5 bases). The germline gives CDR1 KGHPV, CDR2 FQNQEV (reference sequence). This CDR3 comprises 12 residues. Trimming took 2 bases from V and 5 from J, leaving 6 bases between them. CDR3: CASSLDRTEVFF. The covered CDR3 bases are TGTGCCAGCAGTCTGGACAGAACAGAAGTCTTC.

As for this clone: Mouse names are used for the genes. The read finishes 1 residue shy of the CDR3 end, and the germline J gene is used to complete it. V gene TRBV16 combines with J gene TRBJ2-7; D gene uncertain. In germline, CDR1 is SGHSA, CDR2 FRNQAP. Deletions cut 2 bases from V and 0 bases from J, with 8 bases between. This CDR3 comprises 14 residues. This chain's CDR3 is CASSLRGSSYEQYF. CDR3 DNA (partial): TGTGCAAGCAGCTTACGGGGTTCCTCCTATGAACAGTAC.

About this clone itself: The genes are named according to mouse. CDR3 DNA, as far as it was read: TGTGCCAGCGGTGATCCCCTAGGGGTTTCCAACGAAAGATTATTT. This sequence encodes CASGDPLGVSNERLF. The full CDR3 reads CASGDPLGVSNERLFF. This sequence joins TRBV13-2 and TRBJ1-4, with a tentative D call TRBD1 (5 bases). The CDR3 end is not reached by the read, which stops 1 residue before it; the germline J gene fills it in. Trimming pared 1 base from V and 0 bases from J, leaving 10 bases between. This CDR3 region has 16 residues. Germline V gene lookup returns CDR1 NNHNN and CDR2 SYGAGS (reference sequence).

This clone was counted only a few times. All gene names here are mouse names. The CDR3 is cut off 1 residue early in the read; its end comes from the germline J gene. The chain employs TRBV4 and TRBJ2-7; TRBD2 agrees at 13 bases. The CDR3 length is 17 residues. CDR1 is LGHDT, CDR2 YNNKQL, per germline (reference sequence). The trim removed 4 bases at V and 0 bases at J, leaving 6 bases unmatched. The sequenced part of the CDR3 DNA is TGTGCCAGCAGCTCTTCCGGACTGGGGGGGCCCTCCTATGAACAGTAC. As protein: CASSSSGLGGPSYEQY. The CDR3 in full is CASSSSGLGGPSYEQYF.

This clone has more than one count but fewer than ten. Genes here carry mouse names. The CDR3 end falls 1 residue outside the read, so it is completed with the germline J gene. The chain couples TRBV26 to TRBJ1-4; 7 nucleotides align to TRBD1. In germline, CDR1 is KGHPV, CDR2 FQNQEV (reference sequence). CDR3 length: 14 residues. The V and J ends lost 3 bases and 5 bases, in that order; junction bases with no gene match: 3. The sequenced part of the CDR3 DNA is TGTGCCAGCAGTCTAACACAGGGGAACGAAAGATTATTT. Encoded protein: CASSLTQGNERLF. The whole CDR3 region reads CASSLTQGNERLFF.

A word on this clone: Gene names and germline refer to mouse. The read comes to an end 1 residue before the CDR3 does, leaving the germline J gene to fill in the end. The sample carries other DNA sequences with the same CDR3. The rearrangement joins TRBV26 to TRBJ1-1; TRBD1 is a possible D gene (6 bases). In germline, CDR1 is KGHPV, CDR2 FQNQEV (reference sequence). The CDR3 totals 13 residues. V was clipped by 4 bases and J by 0 bases, with 6 bases between them. The CDR3 region is CASSRQANTEVFF. The sequenced CDR3 bases are TGTGCCAGCAGTCGACAGGCAAACACAGAAGTCTTC.

This clone was observed a few times. Gene labels here are mouse ones. From the germline J gene comes the end of the CDR3, since the read stops 1 residue before it. The chain recombines TRBV23 with TRBJ2-5; the table's D gene call, TRBD2, was not cross checked with the DNA. The germline gives CDR1 KGHTA, CDR2 FQNQQP. This CDR3 region has 14 residues. The CDR3: CSSSPGGARDTQYF. The CDR3 DNA, read in part, is TGCTCCAGCAGTCCTGGGGGGGCTAGGGACACCCAGTAC.

As to this clone: Gene names are mouse gene names. With the read ending 1 residue before the CDR3 end, the germline J gene is used to fill in that end. Other DNA sequences from this sample encode an identical CDR3 as well. V is TRBV23 and J is TRBJ2-5; the D call of TRBD2 is as the table states it, not checked on the DNA. The length of the CDR3 is 14 residues. Germline V gene data show CDR1 as KGHTA and CDR2 as FQNQQP. The sequenced part of the CDR3 DNA is TGCTCCAGCAGTAGGACTGGGGGTCAAGACACCCAGTAC. The encoded protein is CSSSRTGGQDTQY. The whole CDR3 reads CSSSRTGGQDTQYF.

On this clone: One end of the junction is discordant with germline, which a read error may explain. Gene names and germline refer to mouse. The read terminates 1 residue ahead of where the CDR3 ends, so the germline J gene completes it. The chain recombines TRBV13-2 with TRBJ2-5, with 8 nucleotides matching TRBD2. This CDR3 is built from 16 residues. Looked up from germline, CDR1 is NNHNN and CDR2 is SYGAGS (reference sequence). The CDR3 sequence: CASGDGGGSNQDTQYF. The sequenced part of the CDR3 DNA is TGTGCCAGCGGGGATGGGGGGGGATCTAACCAAGACACCCAGTAC.